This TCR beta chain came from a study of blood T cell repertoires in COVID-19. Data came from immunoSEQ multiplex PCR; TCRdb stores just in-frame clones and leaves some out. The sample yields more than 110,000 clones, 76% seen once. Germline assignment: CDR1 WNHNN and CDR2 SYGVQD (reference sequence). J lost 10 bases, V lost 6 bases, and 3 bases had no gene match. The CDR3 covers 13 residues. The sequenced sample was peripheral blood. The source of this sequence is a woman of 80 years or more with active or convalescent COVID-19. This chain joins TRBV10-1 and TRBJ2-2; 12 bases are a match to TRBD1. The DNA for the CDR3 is TGCGCCAGCAGGGGGACAGGGGGCATGGAGCTGTTTTTT. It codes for CASRGTGGMELFF.